The 21 T cell receptor beta chains given below trace back to one sample, sequenced in a study of cytomegalovirus exposure and HLA in healthy donors. Primers included in the PCR were 60 Vbeta and 13 Jbeta primers. TCRdb keeps only in-frame clones here, not all; method: immunoSEQ multiplex PCR. The sample consists of about 160,000 clones, roughly 78% of them appearing once. Sequencing was performed on PBMCs. All receptors derive from a middle-aged woman in good health and CMV-seronegative.

This chain connects TRBV28 to TRBJ1-2; D is unclear. The germline V gene has CDR1 MDHEN and CDR2 SYDVKM. The V end was cut by 6 bases, the J end by 3 bases, with 11 bases between. The CDR3 has 13 residues. The chain's CDR3 is CASRPGAYYGYTF. In DNA, the CDR3 is TGTGCCAGCAGACCTGGAGCTTACTATGGCTACACCTTC.

The genes are TRBV19 and TRBJ1-5; 7 bases fit TRBD1. This CDR3 has 16 amino acids. V gave up 3 bases and J gave up 4 bases; unmatched junction bases: 9. CDR1 and CDR2 (germline): LNHDA, SQIVND (reference sequence). As DNA, the CDR3 is TGTGCCAGTAGTATGAGACAGGGAGTCGGAAATCAGCCCCAGCATTTT. Translating it yields CASSMRQGVGNQPQHF.

CDR3 protein: CASSEYGSRGTNEKLFF. In DNA form, the CDR3 reads TGTGCCAGCAGTGAATACGGGAGCCGGGGTACTAATGAAAAACTGTTTTTT. J is TRBJ1-4 and V is TRBV2; no clear D gene. V dropped 2 bases and J dropped 2 bases, with 15 bases sitting between them. Germline CDR1 and CDR2: SNHLY and FYNNEI. The CDR3 consists of 17 residues.

The J gene is TRBJ2-1, the V gene TRBV7-9; 8 bases fit TRBD2. The CDR3 extends over 13 amino acids. Trimming took 5 bases from V and 9 from J; bases not matched to a gene: 6. The germline CDR1 and CDR2 sequences are SEHNR and FQNEAQ (reference sequence). The CDR3 sequence: CASSNPLAGEQFF. CDR3 coding DNA: TGTGCCAGCAGCAACCCCCTAGCGGGTGAGCAGTTCTTC.

This chain uses TRBV11-2 with TRBJ2-7, with 8 positions matching TRBD1. The CDR3 runs to 16 residues. The germline V gene encodes CDR1 SGHAT and CDR2 FQNNGV. V lost 5 bases, J lost 1 base, and 10 bases stayed unmatched. The CDR3: CASSVSGGKLSYEQYF. The CDR3 region has the DNA TGTGCCAGCAGCGTTTCAGGGGGCAAGTTATCCTACGAGCAGTACTTC.

The chain couples TRBV19 to TRBJ1-1; 11 nucleotides line up with TRBD1. Unmatched junction bases numbered 11, after V lost 5 bases and J lost 0 bases. Germline CDR1 and CDR2: LNHDA and SQIVND (reference sequence). This CDR3 is 18 amino acids long. For the CDR3, the DNA is TGTGCCAGTAGTCCACGGTCGGGGACAGGGGGGATGAACACTGAAGCTTTCTTT. As protein: CASSPRSGTGGMNTEAFF.

The rearrangement joins TRBV7-2 to TRBJ1-2; perhaps TRBD1 as D (6 bases). CDR3 length equals 13 residues. The germline gives CDR1 SGHTA, CDR2 FQGNSA. V lost 1 base and J 6 bases, leaving 9 bases between the germline ends. CDR3 residues: CASSLVQGNGYTF. CDR3 nucleotide sequence: TGTGCCAGCAGCTTAGTACAGGGAAATGGCTACACCTTC.

The chain links TRBV5-4 to TRBJ2-2; 9 nucleotides match TRBD2. Germline values: CDR1 SGHNT, CDR2 YYREEE (reference sequence). With 1 base clipped from V and 3 bases from J, the junction kept 4 bases outside the gene matches. The CDR3 is 16 amino acids. CDR3: CASSLPSGDDTGELFF. The CDR3 DNA reads TGTGCCAGCAGCTTGCCTAGCGGGGACGACACCGGGGAGCTGTTTTTT.

The chain has TRBV9 and TRBJ1-4; 9 bases align to TRBD1. The CDR3 spans 14 residues. Per the germline V gene, CDR1 is SGDLS and CDR2 is YYNGEE. J was trimmed by 6 bases and V by 2 bases; bases with no gene match: 2. CDR3 sequence: CASSVTGGDEKLFF. The CDR3 DNA sequence: TGTGCCAGCAGCGTGACAGGGGGAGATGAAAAACTGTTTTTT.

The chain carries TRBV9 and TRBJ1-2; D is unresolved. The germline CDR1 and CDR2 sequences are SGDLS and YYNGEE. Trimming cost V 6 bases and J 4 bases, with 19 bases left between them. The CDR3 extends over 15 amino acids. For the CDR3, the DNA is TGTGCCAGCACCCTTACCGTCTCTCCGGGCTATGGCTACACCTTC. Translation gives CASTLTVSPGYGYTF.

The J gene is TRBJ1-6, the V gene TRBV5-1; the D gene is possibly TRBD1 (5 bases). This CDR3 region has 16 residues. Germline V gene data show CDR1 as SGHRS and CDR2 as YFSETQ. Deletions cut 3 bases from V and 2 bases from J, with 12 bases between. In DNA form, the CDR3 reads TGCGCCAGCAGCTCCGGGCGGGGCCCCTATAATTCACCCCTCCACTTT. Protein sequence: CASSSGRGPYNSPLHF.

The chain combines TRBV5-6 with TRBJ2-7; TRBD1 agrees at 11 bases. The V and J ends lost 3 bases and 4 bases, in that order; junction bases with no gene match: 6. The CDR3 covers 15 residues. Germline V gene data show CDR1 as SGHDT and CDR2 as YYEEEE. This chain's CDR3 is CASSWSGTGGYEQYF. The CDR3 coding sequence is TGTGCCAGCAGCTGGTCCGGGACAGGGGGATACGAGCAGTACTTC.

V is TRBV10-3 and J is TRBJ2-3; 7 bases are a match to TRBD1. This CDR3 region has 16 residues. Germline CDR1 is ENHRY and CDR2 is SYGVKD. V lost 8 bases and J lost 2; bases outside the gene matches: 13. This CDR3 is CAIRALGDSPTDTQYF. The CDR3 region has the DNA TGTGCCATCCGTGCCTTGGGGGACAGTCCCACAGATACGCAGTATTTT.

By share, this clone counts as medium-sized (0.01 to 0.1%). The genes are TRBV7-9 and TRBJ2-4; 7 nucleotides line up with TRBD1. CDR1 and CDR2 (germline): SEHNR, FQNEAQ (reference sequence). There are 14 residues in the CDR3. Trimming cost V 5 bases and J 7 bases; bases outside gene matches: 8. CDR3 bases: TGTGCCAGCAGCCCTCAGCAAGGGGGCAACATTCAGTACTTC. Translated, it gives CASSPQQGGNIQYF.

This clone turned up a few times. V and J are TRBV5-8 and TRBJ2-7; TRBD1 agrees at 8 bases. The CDR3 contains 14 residues. CDR1 and CDR2 (germline): SGHTS, YDEGEE. V trimming: 5 bases; J trimming: 2 bases; junction bases outside the gene matches: 6. The CDR3 protein is CASSHDRGTYEQYF. CDR3 nucleotides: TGTGCCAGCAGTCATGACAGGGGTACCTACGAGCAGTACTTC.

The genes are TRBV28 and TRBJ1-6; the match to TRBD1 covers 8 bases. This CDR3 has 15 amino acids. Germline V lookup: CDR1 MDHEN, CDR2 SYDVKM. Trimming removed 4 bases from V and 10 bases from J; junction bases left unmatched: 9. The CDR3 DNA follows: TGTGCCAGCAGTTCTCGGACAGGGAAAGGATCACCCCTCCACTTT. Translating it yields CASSSRTGKGSPLHF.

This chain connects TRBV7-7 to TRBJ2-1, with D uncertain. The CDR3 has 15 amino acids. Trimming took off 5 bases at V and 6 bases at J, with 17 bases between the two ends. Germline values: CDR1 SSHAT, CDR2 FNYEAQ (reference sequence). The CDR3 region has the DNA TGTGCCAGCAGCACTACCCGAGACCCCGGCAATGAGCAGTTCTTC. Protein: CASSTTRDPGNEQFF.

The chain carries TRBV18 and TRBJ2-5; 7 bases match TRBD1. V dropped 4 bases and J dropped 4; count of bases not matched to a gene: 6. The CDR3 totals 14 residues. Germline CDR1 KGHSH, CDR2 LQKENI. The CDR3 spells CASSLNRQGETQYF. CDR3 nucleotide sequence: TGTGCCAGCTCACTAAACAGACAGGGAGAGACCCAGTACTTC.

The V call is TRBV4-1, the J call TRBJ2-1; 7 bases are shared with TRBD1. This CDR3 is 16 amino acids long. CDR1 is MGHRA, CDR2 YSYEKL, per germline. With 0 bases clipped from V and 3 bases from J, the junction kept 5 bases outside the gene matches. The CDR3 protein is CASSQDMTGNYNEQFF. DNA of the CDR3: TGCGCCAGCAGCCAAGATATGACAGGGAACTACAATGAGCAGTTCTTC.

Written as DNA, the CDR3 is TGTGCCAGCAGTGGACGGACTAGCGGGGTCAATGAGCAGTTCTTC. Residues: CASSGRTSGVNEQFF. V usage is TRBV2 and J usage is TRBJ2-1, with 12 nucleotides matching TRBD2. The CDR3 has 15 residues. J lost 6 bases, V lost 4 bases, and 4 bases had no gene match. CDR1 and CDR2 (germline): SNHLY, FYNNEI.

This clone showed up just once. V is TRBV7-9 and J is TRBJ1-5; 7 bases map to TRBD1. The CDR3 extends over 15 amino acids. Looked up from germline, CDR1 is SEHNR and CDR2 is FQNEAQ (reference sequence). V lost 5 bases and J lost 3; bases outside the gene matches: 7. CDR3 sequence reads: CASSRQGVVNQPQHF. The CDR3 nucleotides read TGTGCCAGCAGCCGGCAGGGGGTCGTCAATCAGCCCCAGCATTTT.